This passage covers 25 T cell receptor beta chains from one sample sequenced in a study of cytomegalovirus exposure and HLA in healthy donors (dated by TCRdb to between 2016 and 2019). The library was generated by the immunoSEQ multiplex PCR assay. For the multiplex PCR, a mixture combining 60 forward primers for TCR Vbeta segments and 13 reverse primers for TCR Jbeta segments was used. TCRdb obtained this table from immuneACCESS and retained in-frame rearrangements with V and J assigned. These tables miss some clones; where compared with another copy, unresolved V genes account for less than half of the shortfall, and the remainder is unexplained. The sample has 150,000 to 200,000 clones on record, approximately 85% of them singletons. More than 1.5% of the sample goes to the ten largest clones. Source material: PBMCs. The receptors stem from a man between 18 and 35 years old in good health and CMV-seronegative.

This clone was picked up one time. V and J are TRBV6-1 and TRBJ1-1; no reliable D call. The germline V gene has CDR1 MNHNS and CDR2 SASEGT. This CDR3 spans 13 amino acids. V shed 7 bases and J shed 4 bases, with 13 bases lying between them. The CDR3, as DNA: TGTGCCAGCACCCGAGAGCGGGGCACTGAAGCTTTCTTT. This gives the protein CASTRERGTEAFF.

This chain links TRBV7-2 with TRBJ2-5; TRBD2 matches 12 bases. The CDR3 is 16 amino acids. V shed 1 base, J shed 4 bases, and the junction held 4 bases outside the gene matches. The germline V gene encodes CDR1 SGHTA and CDR2 FQGNSA. Written as DNA, the CDR3 is TGTGCCAGCAGCTTAGGACTAGCGGGAGTACGAGAGACCCAGTACTTC. Its protein is CASSLGLAGVRETQYF. Looking up the rest from reference TRBV7-2 and TRBJ2-5 gives the full variable domain: GAGVSQSPSNKVTEKGKDVELRCDPISGHTALYWYRQSLGQGLEFLIYFQGNSAPDKSGLPSDRFSAERTGGSVSTLTIQRTQQEDSAVYLCASSLGLAGVRETQYFGPGTRLLVL.

This clone occurred once. The CDR3 sequence is CASSGTGSTDTQYF. CDR3 bases: TGTGCCAGCTCCGGGACAGGTAGCACAGATACGCAGTATTTT. The V and J genes are TRBV13 and TRBJ2-3; TRBD1 agrees at 8 bases. This CDR3 has 14 residues. With V trimmed by 8 bases and J by 0 bases, 4 bases remained unmatched. Germline V lookup: CDR1 PRHDT, CDR2 FYEKMQ (reference sequence).

This CDR3 reads CASSFTAGDTDTQYF. The DNA for the CDR3 is TGTGCCAGCAGTTTTACGGCGGGGGACACAGATACGCAGTATTTT. V and J are TRBV11-2 and TRBJ2-3; 7 positions match TRBD2. V lost 6 bases and J lost 2; bases outside the gene matches: 8. CDR1 SGHAT and CDR2 FQNNGV come from the germline V gene. CDR3 size: 15 residues.

This chain links TRBV19 with TRBJ1-2; 9 nucleotides match TRBD1. The V gene's germline CDR1 is LNHDA and CDR2 SQIVND (reference sequence). The ends lost 3 bases at V and 1 base at J; junction bases unmatched: 6. The CDR3 has 16 residues. CDR3 protein: CASSMGQGMVNYGYTF. CDR3 coding DNA: TGTGCCAGTAGTATGGGACAGGGAATGGTTAACTATGGCTACACCTTC.

V is TRBV9 and J is TRBJ1-2, with 11 bases aligning to TRBD1. J lost 4 bases, V lost 4 bases, and 3 bases had no gene match. The CDR3 length is 14 residues. CDR1 is SGDLS and CDR2 is YYNGEE in the germline V gene. CDR3: CASSPGTGGYGYTF. CDR3 nucleotides: TGTGCCAGCAGCCCGGGGACAGGGGGCTATGGCTACACCTTC.

The CDR3 here is CASSLEGLGQGYGYTF. The CDR3 DNA is TGTGCCAGCAGCTTGGAAGGCTTGGGGCAGGGCTATGGCTACACCTTC. The rearrangement uses TRBV5-5 and TRBJ1-2; D is perhaps TRBD1 (5 bases). This CDR3 region has 16 residues. CDR1 and CDR2 (germline): SGHKS, YYEKEE (reference sequence). V was trimmed by 0 bases and J by 4 bases, leaving 16 bases between them.

This chain connects TRBV6-5 to TRBJ2-5, with TRBD1 identical over 9 bases. The CDR3 totals 14 residues. The J segment lost 4 bases and the V segment lost 6 bases, leaving 6 bases of the junction unmatched. The germline gives CDR1 MNHEY, CDR2 SVGAGI. The CDR3 loop is CASRMGQGGETQYF. CDR3 DNA: TGTGCCAGCAGAATGGGACAGGGAGGAGAGACCCAGTACTTC.

This clone appeared once. V gene TRBV29-1 combines with J gene TRBJ2-3; 10 bases are a match to TRBD2. V gave up 2 bases and J gave up 6 bases; unmatched junction bases: 11. Germline CDR1 reads SQVTM; CDR2 reads ANQGSEA. The length of the CDR3 is 16 residues. This CDR3 is CSVELGSSGSGDTQYF. The CDR3 DNA reads TGCAGCGTTGAACTCGGGTCTAGCGGGAGTGGGGATACGCAGTATTTT.

The genes are TRBV7-2 and TRBJ2-7; no firm D call. The CDR3 extends over 14 amino acids. Trimming took 1 base from V and 0 from J, leaving 7 bases between them. Germline CDR1 and CDR2: SGHTA and FQGNSA. In nucleotides, the CDR3 is TGTGCCAGCAGCTTAGACAGCCCCTCCTACGAGCAGTACTTC. Amino acid sequence: CASSLDSPSYEQYF.

V gene TRBV19 combines with J gene TRBJ1-1, with TRBD1 identical over 9 bases. Germline CDR1 and CDR2: LNHDA and SQIVND (reference sequence). J gave up 2 bases and V 7 bases, and 11 bases lay outside the gene matches. The CDR3 covers 16 residues. CDR3 DNA sequence: TGTGCCAGTAACCTTCTAGAGGGACAGGGAAACACTGAAGCTTTCTTT. Amino acid sequence: CASNLLEGQGNTEAFF.

The V call is TRBV5-4, the J call TRBJ1-2; D perhaps matches TRBD1 (5 bases). V gave up 5 bases and J gave up 8 bases, with 16 bases separating them. CDR1 and CDR2 (germline): SGHNT, YYREEE (reference sequence). CDR3 length: 13 residues. DNA for the CDR3: TGTGCCAGCAGACATACCCAGGGTTGGGGCTACACCTTC. Its protein is CASRHTQGWGYTF.

This clone was found once. The CDR3 nucleotides are TGTGCCAGCAGCCAAGTAGTTGCTACAGGCCCAGTGTATTTT. Translating it yields CASSQVVATGPVYF. The chain has TRBV14 and TRBJ2-3, with D perhaps matching TRBD1 (5 bases). This CDR3 comprises 14 residues. Germline V CDR1 and CDR2: SGHDN, FVKESK. V lost 1 base and J lost 14, with 19 bases in between.

The chain has TRBV7-8 and TRBJ2-7; 7 bases are shared with TRBD1. Germline trimming cut 5 bases from V and 12 bases from J; bases unmatched to any gene: 13. The CDR3 runs 13 residues. Germline CDR1 and CDR2: SGHVS and FQNEAQ. The CDR3 coding sequence is TGTGCCAGCAGCCCAGGGACAGCCAAAGGTCCGTACTTC. It specifies CASSPGTAKGPYF.

This rearrangement joins TRBV4-3 to TRBJ2-7; TRBD2 aligns across 9 bases. Germline V gene lookup returns CDR1 LGHNA and CDR2 YSLEER. CDR3 length equals 17 residues. Losses at the gene ends were 4 bases for V and 1 base for J; bases not matched to a gene: 11. The CDR3 DNA follows: TGCGCCAGCAGCCTTACCCAGACTAGCGGAACGTCCTACGAGCAGTACTTC. Amino acid sequence: CASSLTQTSGTSYEQYF.

The CDR3 DNA is TGTGCCAGCAGCTTAAACGCGATCACAGATACGCAGTATTTT. Its translation is CASSLNAITDTQYF. This chain joins TRBV7-3 and TRBJ2-3, with no clear D. Germline V gene data show CDR1 as SGHTA and CDR2 as FQGTGA. This CDR3 comprises 14 residues. V was trimmed by 1 base and J by 2 bases, leaving 7 bases between them.

CDR3 nucleotide sequence: TGCGCCAGCAGCTCGGAGGGGCAAGAGACCCAGTACTTC. This sequence encodes CASSSEGQETQYF. This chain connects TRBV5-1 to TRBJ2-5; a possible D gene is TRBD2 (6 bases). Trimming took 3 bases from V and 2 from J, leaving 8 bases between them. Per the germline V gene, CDR1 is SGHRS and CDR2 is YFSETQ. The CDR3 is 13 residues long. The full variable domain, its missing parts supplied by reference TRBV5-1 and TRBJ2-5, is KAGVTQTPRYLIKTRGQQVTLSCSPISGHRSVSWYQQTPGQGLQFLFEYFSETQRNKGNFPGRFSGRQFSNSRSEMNVSTLELGDSALYLCASSSEGQETQYFGPGTRLLVL.

V is TRBV7-9 and J is TRBJ1-4; no clear D. The germline V and J ends were trimmed by 0 bases and 5 bases, with 7 bases remaining between them. This CDR3 has 14 residues. In germline, CDR1 is SEHNR, CDR2 FQNEAQ (reference sequence). CDR3 DNA: TGTGCCAGCAGCTTAGCGGCGGGGAATGAAAAACTGTTTTTT. It encodes CASSLAAGNEKLFF.

V is TRBV11-3 and J is TRBJ1-6; D might be TRBD1 (5 bases). In germline, CDR1 is SGHNT, CDR2 YENEEA. V lost 3 bases and J lost 7, with 10 bases in between. The CDR3 length is 14 residues. This chain's CDR3 is CASSFLRGNSPLHF. CDR3 DNA: TGTGCCAGCAGCTTCCTTCGGGGGAATTCACCCCTCCACTTT.

The rearrangement links TRBV10-2 to TRBJ1-6; no clear D gene. There are 15 residues in the CDR3. V was clipped by 6 bases and J by 5 bases, with 14 bases between them. Germline lookup yields CDR1 WSHSY and CDR2 SAAADI. DNA for the CDR3: TGCGCCAGCAGAGAACAGAAAGCAGATAATTCACCCCTCCACTTT. Residues: CASREQKADNSPLHF.

The CDR3 coding sequence is TGCGCCAGCATTGGGGGGGTCGAAAAACTGTTTTTT. As protein: CASIGGVEKLFF. V is TRBV10-1 and J is TRBJ1-4, with TRBD1 as a possible D gene (5 bases). Looked up from germline, CDR1 is WNHNN and CDR2 is SYGVQD (reference sequence). CDR3 length: 12 amino acids. V lost 7 bases, J lost 8 bases, and 11 bases lay in between.

The chain couples TRBV19 to TRBJ2-1; the D gene is possibly TRBD2 (6 bases). Germline CDR1 reads LNHDA; CDR2 reads SQIVND (reference sequence). This CDR3 spans 16 amino acids. V was cut by 4 bases and J by 8 bases, with 21 bases left in between. The chain's CDR3 is CASSKFPRLGAYEQFF. Written as DNA, the CDR3 is TGTGCCAGTAGTAAATTTCCGAGACTAGGGGCCTATGAGCAGTTCTTC. The entire variable domain, with the rest obtained from reference TRBV19 and TRBJ2-1, is as follows: DGGITQSPKYLFRKEGQNVTLSCEQNLNHDAMYWYRQDPGQGLRLIYYSQIVNDFQKGDIAEGYSVSREKKESFPLTVTSAQKNPTAFYLCASSKFPRLGAYEQFFGPGTRLTVL.

The chain couples TRBV11-3 to TRBJ2-5; 12 nucleotides align to TRBD2. Germline V gene sequence: CDR1 SGHNT, CDR2 YENEEA. The CDR3 is 16 amino acids. V was pared by 1 base and J by 5 bases, with 5 bases of the junction left unmatched. CDR3 loop: CASSLGFLAGGETQYF. The CDR3 nucleotides read TGTGCCAGCAGCTTAGGCTTCCTAGCGGGAGGGGAGACCCAGTACTTC.

The J gene is TRBJ2-5, the V gene TRBV5-8; weak D call: TRBD1 (6 bases). CDR3 length: 13 amino acids. Germline CDR1 is SGHTS and CDR2 is YDEGEE. The germline V and J ends were trimmed by 2 bases and 4 bases, with 9 bases remaining between them. The CDR3 DNA reads TGTGCCAGCAGCTTATCAGGGGTAGAGACCCAGTACTTC. Amino acid sequence: CASSLSGVETQYF.

The chain recombines TRBV21-1 with TRBJ1-4. TRBV21-1 is tagged as a pseudogene. The CDR3 consists of 15 residues. CDR3 in DNA: TGTGCCAGCGTCGCATTTCATCGGGCTAATGAAAAACTGTTTTTT. This sequence encodes CASVAFHRANEKLFF.